This is a list of T cell receptor beta chains from one sample in a study of radiation and T cells in renal cell carcinoma. TCRdb keeps only in-frame clones here, not all; method: immunoSEQ multiplex PCR. The repertoire holds about 130,000 clones, with nearly 90% as singletons. Specimen: blood, collected from a patient whose treatment included radiotherapy and nephrectomy. The source is a woman between 45 and 60 years old with renal cell carcinoma. Each CDR3 is given with its conserved first and last residue. The D gene is left open where the match is weak. Expanded clones are given a class, and other clones once, few, many or no size at all.

J gene,CDR3 length,clone size,D gene,V gene,CDR3 DNA,CDR3 protein
TRBJ2-2,14,.,.,TRBV5-1,TGCGCCAGCAGCTTGGTACTTAACACCGGGGAGCTGTTTTTT,CASSLVLNTGELFF
TRBJ2-2,16,.,TRBD2,TRBV4-3,TGCGCCAGCAGCCAAGCGGCAAGCGGGGGGGGCGGGGAGCTGTTTTTT,CASSQAASGGGGELFF
TRBJ1-2,15,.,.,TRBV4-2,TGTGCCAGCAGCCAAGATCAAAAGGGGTCCTATGGCTACACCTTC,CASSQDQKGSYGYTF
TRBJ1-2,14,.,TRBD1,TRBV11-2,TGTGCCAGCAGCTCGGCGACAGGGGTCTATGGCTACACCTTC,CASSSATGVYGYTF
TRBJ1-5,15,.,.,TRBV18,TGTGCCAGCTCACCCTACGGACGGGACAATCAGCCCCAGCATTTT,CASSPYGRDNQPQHF
TRBJ1-1,21,.,.,TRBV10-3,TGTGCCATCAGTGGGAGCCCACCCGGGCAGGGGAAACCATCGAGTTCAAGTAAAGCTTTCTTT,CAISGSPPGQGKPSSSSKAFF
TRBJ2-7,14,.,.,TRBV6-1,TGTGCCAGCGCGCGGGACACCATCTCCTACGAGCAGTACTTC,CASARDTISYEQYF
TRBJ2-7,12,.,.,TRBV7-8,TGTGCCAGCAGCCCCCGGGGCTACGAGCAGTACTTC,CASSPRGYEQYF
TRBJ2-7,12,once,.,TRBV6-1,TGTGCCAGCAGTGCCAACTCCTACGAGCAGTACTTC,CASSANSYEQYF
TRBJ2-1,17,.,.,TRBV9,TGTGCCAGCAGCGAACTCGAGGTGAGAGAATCATCCGGTGAGCAGTTCTTC,CASSELEVRESSGEQFF
TRBJ2-2,13,once,TRBD2,TRBV7-7,TGTGCTAGCAGCTTAGCGGGGAGGGACGAGCTGTTTTTT,CASSLAGRDELFF
TRBJ1-2,17,once,TRBD1,TRBV5-1,TGCGCCAGCAGCTTGGCCTCCGGGACAGGTCTAGGATATGGCTACACCTTC,CASSLASGTGLGYGYTF
TRBJ2-3,15,.,.,TRBV7-6,TGTGCCAGCAGCTTAGAGGTGGTCTCCGCGGATACGCAGTATTTT,CASSLEVVSADTQYF
TRBJ2-3,16,.,TRBD1,TRBV6-5,TGTGCCAGCAGTTCTGGACAGGGACTTAGCACAGATACGCAGTATTTT,CASSSGQGLSTDTQYF
TRBJ2-7,18,.,TRBD2,TRBV7-2,TGTGCCAGCAGCTCGGGACTAGCGGGGCAACTGAGCTCCTACGAGCAGTACTTC,CASSSGLAGQLSSYEQYF
TRBJ1-1,11,.,.,TRBV29-1,TGCAGCGTTGACCAGAAAACTGAAGCTTTCTTT,CSVDQKTEAFF
TRBJ2-3,15,.,TRBD2,TRBV19,TGTGCCAGTACGGCCACGGGGGGGCGGAAAGATACGCAGTATTTT,CASTATGGRKDTQYF
TRBJ1-6,15,.,TRBD1,TRBV6-6,TGTGCCAGCAGTCAGGGACAGGGACGGGGATCACCCCTCCACTTT,CASSQGQGRGSPLHF
TRBJ1-1,12,.,.,TRBV5-1,TGCGCCAGCACCAGGGGAGGCACTGAAGCTTTCTTT,CASTRGGTEAFF
TRBJ1-2,14,once,.,TRBV6-1,TGTGCCAGCTGGGACACCGGGATCAACTATGGCTACACCTTC,CASWDTGINYGYTF
TRBJ1-2,13,.,.,TRBV18,TGTGCCAGCTCCCAAGGGGCAGGCTATGGCTACACCTTC,CASSQGAGYGYTF
TRBJ2-7,15,.,.,TRBV11-2,TGTGCCAGCAGCCGGGACATCGCCCCTACCTACGAGCAGTACTTC,CASSRDIAPTYEQYF
TRBJ2-7,14,.,.,TRBV7-9,TGTGCCAGCAGCTTAGACCTCTCAGACTACGAGCAGTACTTC,CASSLDLSDYEQYF
TRBJ2-2,12,few,.,TRBV2,TGTGCCAGCAGCGTCTACACCGGGGAGCTGTTTTTT,CASSVYTGELFF
TRBJ1-1,15,few,TRBD1,TRBV7-3,TGTGCCAGCAGCTTAACGGGACAGCCAAACACTGAAGCTTTCTTT,CASSLTGQPNTEAFF
TRBJ2-1,14,.,.,TRBV7-9,TGTGCCAGCAGCCGCCGTGGGAATCTCGATGAGCAGTTCTTC,CASSRRGNLDEQFF
TRBJ1-2,11,.,.,TRBV10-2,TGCGCCAGCCGACAGAGCTATGGCTACACCTTC,CASRQSYGYTF
TRBJ2-1,16,.,TRBD2,TRBV4-3,TGCGCCAGCAGCCGAGTGACTAGCGGGGGGGTTAATGAGCAGTTCTTC,CASSRVTSGGVNEQFF
TRBJ1-4,17,.,.,TRBV5-4,TGTGCCAGCAGCTTGTTCCGGGGCTCGGAAACTAATGAAAAACTGTTTTTT,CASSLFRGSETNEKLFF
TRBJ2-1,15,.,TRBD1,TRBV2,TGTGCCAGCAGTGACAGGGGGCGAGTCCGCAATGAGCAGTTCTTC,CASSDRGRVRNEQFF
TRBJ2-2,14,.,.,TRBV6-5,TGTGCCAGCAGGACAGGACCAAACACCGGGGAGCTGTTTTTT,CASRTGPNTGELFF
TRBJ2-7,15,.,.,TRBV4-1,TGCGCCAGCAGCCAAGGGATGGGGTTAGCCTACGAGCAGTACTTC,CASSQGMGLAYEQYF
TRBJ1-6,14,.,.,TRBV7-3,TGTGCCAGCAGCTTGGGAGGTTATAATTCACCCCTCCACTTT,CASSLGGYNSPLHF
TRBJ2-5,15,once,TRBD2,TRBV10-3,TGTGCCATCAAGAGTAGCGGGGGGGATCAAGAGACCCAGTACTTC,CAIKSSGGDQETQYF
TRBJ2-5,14,.,TRBD2,TRBV11-1,TGTGCCAGCAGCTCTAGCGGGGGGGCTGAGACCCAGTACTTC,CASSSSGGAETQYF
TRBJ2-7,15,.,TRBD1,TRBV18,TGTGCCAGCTCACCGAGACAGGGGGCCTCCTACGAGCAGTACTTC,CASSPRQGASYEQYF
TRBJ2-3,11,.,.,TRBV7-6,TGTGCCAGCAGCTACACAGATACGCAGTATTTT,CASSYTDTQYF
TRBJ1-1,14,.,.,TRBV9,TGTGCCAGCAGCGTAGCAGGGGTGAACACTGAAGCTTTCTTT,CASSVAGVNTEAFF
TRBJ2-7,13,.,TRBD1,TRBV6-5,TGTGCCAGCAGCAGAGGACAGGGTTACGAGCAGTACTTC,CASSRGQGYEQYF
TRBJ1-2,14,.,.,TRBV6-6,TGTGCCAGCAGTTACTCGACCGGGTCTCCTGGCTACACCTTC,CASSYSTGSPGYTF
TRBJ1-1,15,.,.,TRBV9,TGTGCCAGCAGCGCCTGGGACGCCCGTAACACTGAAGCTTTCTTT,CASSAWDARNTEAFF
TRBJ2-2,15,.,TRBD2,TRBV19,TGTGCCAGTATCCCAGCGGGGCTGAACACCGGGGAGCTGTTTTTT,CASIPAGLNTGELFF
TRBJ1-2,15,.,.,TRBV5-5,TGTGCCAGCAGCAAAGGGACATATGTCTCCTATGGCTACACCTTC,CASSKGTYVSYGYTF
TRBJ2-7,13,.,.,TRBV18,TGTGCCAGCTCACCACCTATCTCCTACGAGCAGTACTTC,CASSPPISYEQYF
TRBJ2-5,16,.,.,TRBV4-3,TGCGCCAGCAGCCAAGACCTAGCGACGCACCAAGAGACCCAGTACTTC,CASSQDLATHQETQYF